These 12 T cell receptor beta chains share one sample of origin, sequenced in a study of PD-1 blockade in classical Hodgkin lymphoma. Time point of the sample: newly diagnosed, previously untreated cHL patient sample. The protocol was immunoSEQ multiplex PCR, while the TCRdb copy is restricted to in-frame clones and leaves out a portion. Found here are 20,000 to 25,000 clones, 94% of them singletons; the top ten hold around 3.6%. The material sequenced was peripheral blood mononuclear cells (PBMCs). These receptors originate from a human donor with classical Hodgkin lymphoma.

This clone was recorded only once. The chain has TRBV4-2 and TRBJ2-2; 10 bases fit TRBD2. This CDR3 contains 15 residues. Germline V gene lookup returns CDR1 LGHNA and CDR2 YNFKEQ. V dropped 5 bases and J dropped 3; count of bases not matched to a gene: 3. CDR3: CASSTLAGYTGELFF. Written as DNA, the CDR3 is TGTGCCAGCAGCACACTAGCGGGATACACCGGGGAGCTGTTTTTT.

The chain links TRBV2 to TRBJ2-7; 7 bases map to TRBD1. The length of the CDR3 is 14 residues. With 6 bases clipped from V and 1 base from J, the junction kept 6 bases outside the gene matches. The germline V gene encodes CDR1 SNHLY and CDR2 FYNNEI. The CDR3 DNA is TGTGCCAGCAGGGTGGAGACAGGGTCCTACGAGCAGTACTTC. The encoded protein is CASRVETGSYEQYF.

J is TRBJ2-5 and V is TRBV19; D tentatively fits TRBD1 or TRBD2 (6 bases each). The CDR3 spans 14 residues. In germline, CDR1 is LNHDA, CDR2 SQIVND (reference sequence). The V and J ends lost 5 bases and 4 bases respectively, with 14 bases between them. CDR3 coding DNA: TGTGCCAGTAGTTTAGGAGGGGGACGAGAGACCCAGTACTTC. It codes for CASSLGGGRETQYF.

The rearrangement links TRBV5-6 to TRBJ2-1; D is unresolved. The V end lost 5 bases, the J end lost 12 bases, and 15 bases lay between the germline ends. The CDR3 consists of 12 residues. The V gene's germline CDR1 is SGHDT and CDR2 YYEEEE. The CDR3 nucleotides are TGTGCCAGCAGATACTCTGGCGGTCTGCAGTTCTTC. Amino acids: CASRYSGGLQFF.

Written as DNA, the CDR3 is TGTGCCAGTAGTATCGTGGAGGAGGCCTACAATGAGCAGTTCTTC. This translates into CASSIVEEAYNEQFF. The chain combines TRBV19 with TRBJ2-1, with D maybe TRBD2 (5 bases). The CDR3 sequence is 15 residues long. Trimming took 3 bases from V and 2 from J, leaving 11 bases between them. Looked up from germline, CDR1 is LNHDA and CDR2 is SQIVND (reference sequence).

The chain is built from TRBV5-4 and TRBJ2-3; no firm D call. Germline V gene data show CDR1 as SGHNT and CDR2 as YYREEE (reference sequence). This CDR3 contains 15 residues. V was clipped by 4 bases and J by 3 bases, with 15 bases between them. CDR3 DNA sequence: TGTGCCAGCAGCCCTGACCGCGGAAGAACAGATACGCAGTATTTT. It yields the protein CASSPDRGRTDTQYF.

The chain is built from TRBV30 and TRBJ1-2, with D maybe TRBD1 (6 bases). Trimming took off 7 bases at V and 2 bases at J, with 17 bases between the two ends. In germline, CDR1 is GTSNPN, CDR2 SVGIG (reference sequence). The CDR3 is 14 amino acids. The CDR3 sequence: CAYSGDPINYGYTF. DNA for the CDR3: TGTGCCTATTCAGGGGACCCCATCAACTATGGCTACACCTTC.

V is TRBV5-4 and J is TRBJ1-4; TRBD1 might be the D (5 bases). The CDR3 extends over 16 amino acids. Germline loops: CDR1 SGHNT, CDR2 YYREEE (reference sequence). The V end was cut by 0 bases, the J end by 7 bases, with 16 bases between. The CDR3, as DNA: TGTGCCAGCAGCTTGGCCCCAGGGAGAGTTATTGAAAAACTGTTTTTT. Translation: CASSLAPGRVIEKLFF.

J is TRBJ1-4 and V is TRBV30; D remains ambiguous. Trimming shortened V by 1 base and J by 5 bases, and 5 bases separated the two germline ends. The germline CDR1 and CDR2 sequences are GTSNPN and SVGIG (reference sequence). The CDR3 sequence is 12 residues long. The CDR3 nucleotides read TGTGCCTGGAGTGGGGTGAATGAAAAACTGTTTTTT. Its translation: CAWSGVNEKLFF.

The gene calls are TRBV30 and TRBJ2-1; 9 bases line up with TRBD1. The V gene's germline CDR1 is GTSNPN and CDR2 SVGIG (reference sequence). The CDR3 is 14 residues long. With V trimmed by 2 bases and J by 4 bases, 3 bases remained unmatched. CDR3 in amino acids: CAWSPGTGYNEQFF. CDR3 DNA sequence: TGTGCCTGGAGTCCCGGGACAGGGTACAATGAGCAGTTCTTC.

The chain recombines TRBV5-6 with TRBJ2-7; D is perhaps TRBD1 (6 bases). CDR3 length equals 13 residues. Germline V gene lookup returns CDR1 SGHDT and CDR2 YYEEEE. Trimming took off 5 bases at V and 7 bases at J, with 16 bases between the two ends. CDR3 sequence (DNA): TGTGCCAGCAGTACCACAGGGACGAGGGAGCAGTACTTC. Amino acid sequence: CASSTTGTREQYF.

The gene calls are TRBV5-4 and TRBJ2-2; D ambiguous. The V gene lost 0 bases and the J gene lost 5 bases, with 11 bases spanning the gap. CDR1 and CDR2 (germline): SGHNT, YYREEE (reference sequence). The CDR3 loop spans 15 amino acids. The CDR3 nucleotides are TGTGCCAGCAGCTTGGTGGGCCGGGCGACCGGGGAGCTGTTTTTT. It encodes CASSLVGRATGELFF. The complete variable domain, with remaining parts taken from reference TRBV5-4 and TRBJ2-2, reads ETGVTQSPTHLIKTRGQQVTLRCSSQSGHNTVSWYQQALGQGPQFIFQYYREEENGRGNFPPRFSGLQFPNYSSELNVNALELDDSALYLCASSLVGRATGELFFGEGSRLTVL.